This TCR beta chain was recorded in a study of T cells after yellow fever vaccination. The 5'RACE template-switching step produced TCR cDNA and added a universal primer site and UMIs. TCRdb redid the calling of the 5' RACE reads with MiXCR, one entry per CDR3 protein. The sample shows 300,000 to 350,000 distinct CDR3 sequences, around 10% of them seen only once. Study-level findings and limits: Researchers noted that a small share of clonotypes showed up in both CD4 and CD8 compartments. After the booster, approximately 96% of CD4 and 88% of CD8 primary-response clones were re-detected.

This clonotype was counted between two and nine times. Its antigen remains unidentified. Germline V gene sequence: CDR1 LGHNT, CDR2 FRNRAP. The CDR3 consists of 10 residues. V was pared by 5 bases and J by 11 bases, with 9 bases between. J is TRBJ1-2 and V is TRBV12-5, with D unresolved. The sample was CD4+ T cells sorted from PBMCs, taken 45 days after the yellow fever booster vaccination. This receptor was identified in a man aged 18 to 29 who received the YFV17D yellow fever vaccine. CDR3 residues: CASGAGRYTF. The CDR3, as DNA: TGTGCTAGTGGTGCCGGACGATACACCTTC.